This TCR beta chain is drawn from a study of T-cell memory formation after mild COVID-19. Looking at the study overall: Largely donor-specific TCR clusters were found. Study outcomes and limitations: Cross-reactive memory apparently joined, as some responding clones appeared in pre-infection memory. Chiefly within CM and EM were the contracting CD4+ clones; CD8+ ones were within EMRA.

One entry per CDR3 protein, called by TCRdb with MiXCR from the 5' RACE reads. This sample has about 540,000 distinct CDR3 sequences; roughly 22% occur once, and the top ten carry around an eighth. As concerns this clonotype: The target antigen is unknown.

The CDR3 sequence is 16 residues long. V dropped 3 bases and J dropped 0; count of bases not matched to a gene: 6. The V gene's germline CDR1 is SGDLS and CDR2 YYNGEE. The chain combines TRBV9 with TRBJ2-7; 10 nucleotides agree with TRBD2. Sequenced material: PBMCs or a T cell subset sorted from them (not recorded which). This receptor was taken from an adult woman who had mild COVID-19 (a few samples of this study predate the infection). Cell type and time point are not known. CDR3 in DNA: TGTGCCAGCAGCGCCGGTACTAGCGGGAACTCCTACGAGCAGTACTTC. Translation: CASSAGTSGNSYEQYF.